These T cell receptor beta chains were read from a single sample in a study of radiation and T cells in renal cell carcinoma. Produced via immunoSEQ multiplex PCR; TCRdb's table is partial and in-frame only. Found here are roughly 120,000 clones, about 81% of them singletons; the top ten hold over 1.5%. Sample: blood, taken from a patient whose treatment included radiotherapy and nephrectomy. These receptors all stem from a woman in her sixties with renal cell carcinoma. The CDR3 runs from the conserved cysteine through the conserved F or W.

>TRBJ2-7|TRBV28
CASSSQTGLEQYF
>TRBJ2-7|TRBV7-9
CASSYRDRASEQYF
>TRBJ2-7|TRBV11-2
CASWRGGSVGEQYF
>TRBJ1-2|TRBV2
CASSGTGGAVEGYTF
>TRBJ1-1|TRBV5-1
CASSQDRSGSTEAFF
>TRBJ1-2|TRBV15
CATSRDRHVGGYTF
>TRBJ2-3|TRBV6-1
CASSAGSPDTQYF
>TRBJ1-2|TRBV7-2
CASSIFDRSLPRGYTF
>TRBJ2-1|TRBV6-1
CASSAPGTSGYNEQFF
>TRBJ1-1|TRBV20-1
CSATRRGAFF
>TRBJ2-1|TRBV2
CASSLAPYNEQFF
>TRBJ2-7|TRBV4-1
CASSQDQGTDYFSYEQYF
>TRBJ1-6|TRBV7-6
CASSDTEGSPLHF
>TRBJ2-1|TRBV9
CASSVEGGNPSYNEQFF
>TRBJ2-3|TRBV21-1
CASSLGQGLSDTQYF
>TRBJ1-3|TRBV5-1
CASSLDGNTIYF
>TRBJ2-5|TRBV7-9
CASSQDRGLETQYF